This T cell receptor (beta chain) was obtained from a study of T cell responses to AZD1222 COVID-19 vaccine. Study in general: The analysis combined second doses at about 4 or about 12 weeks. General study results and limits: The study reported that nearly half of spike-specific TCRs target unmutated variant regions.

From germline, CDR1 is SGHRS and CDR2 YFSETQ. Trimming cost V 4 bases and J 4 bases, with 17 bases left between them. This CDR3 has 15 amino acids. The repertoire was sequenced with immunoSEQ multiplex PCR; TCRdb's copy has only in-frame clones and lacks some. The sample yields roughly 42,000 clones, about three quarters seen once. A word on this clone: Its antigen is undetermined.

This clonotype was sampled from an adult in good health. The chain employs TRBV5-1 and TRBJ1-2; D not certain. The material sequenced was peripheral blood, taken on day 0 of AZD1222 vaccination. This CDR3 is CASSVTVGPIYGYTF. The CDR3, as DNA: TGCGCCAGCAGCGTCACGGTCGGACCGATCTATGGCTACACCTTC. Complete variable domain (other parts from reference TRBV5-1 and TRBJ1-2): KAGVTQTPRYLIKTRGQQVTLSCSPISGHRSVSWYQQTPGQGLQFLFEYFSETQRNKGNFPGRFSGRQFSNSRSEMNVSTLELGDSALYLCASSVTVGPIYGYTFGSGTRLTVV.